Listed below are T cell receptor beta chains from one sample, sequenced in a study of cytotoxic CD8 clonotypes in ibrutinib-treated CLL. Assay: immunoSEQ multiplex PCR; the TCRdb copy retains only in-frame clones and omits some. The sample yields about 310,000 clones, about 80% seen once. Here the sequenced sample was PBMCs, taken before ibrutinib treatment. The receptors derive from a human donor with chronic lymphocytic leukemia. Each CDR3 is given with its conserved first and last residue. A D gene is named only where the DNA matches it firmly. The size field is filled for only some rows; it gives once, few, many or a size class.

D	size	V	J	length	DNA	CDR3
NA	NA	TRBV19	TRBJ2-5	12	TGTGCCAGTAGCACAGGCAAGGAGACCCAGTACTTC	CASSTGKETQYF
NA	NA	TRBV6-5	TRBJ1-2	12	TGTGCCAGCACCAAGGGTGGCTATGGCTACACCTTC	CASTKGGYGYTF
TRBD1	NA	TRBV7-2	TRBJ1-2	15	TGTGCCAGCAGCTTAAGAGAGACAGGGGAGTATGGCTACACCTTC	CASSLRETGEYGYTF
NA	NA	TRBV30	TRBJ2-4	14	TGTGCCTGGAGTGTAACCGGGATTGGAAACATTCAGTACTTC	CAWSVTGIGNIQYF
TRBD2	many	TRBV27	TRBJ2-1	12	TGTGCCAGCAGTCACGGACTAGCGGAGCAGTTCTTC	CASSHGLAEQFF
NA	NA	TRBV7-8	TRBJ2-5	13	TGTGCCAGCAGCTTCGGCTTGGGGGGGACCCAGTACTTC	CASSFGLGGTQYF
TRBD1	once	TRBV4-3	TRBJ1-2	15	TGCGCCAGCAGCCAAGGGCAGGGGGCCTACTATGGCTACACCTTC	CASSQGQGAYYGYTF
NA	few	TRBV5-1	TRBJ2-2	15	TGCGCCAGCAGCTTGGAACAGGGTAACACCGGGGAGCTGTTTTTT	CASSLEQGNTGELFF
NA	NA	TRBV9	TRBJ1-2	13	TGTGCCAGCAGCGTAGATCCAAACTATGGCTACACCTTC	CASSVDPNYGYTF
TRBD1	NA	TRBV25-1	TRBJ2-7	17	TGTGCCAGCAGTGAATTGTTTTCAGGGGGACAATCCCACGAGCAGTACTTC	CASSELFSGGQSHEQYF
NA	NA	TRBV6-1	TRBJ1-5	11	TGTGCCAGCAGTGATTTGCAGCCCCAGCATTTT	CASSDLQPQHF
TRBD2	NA	TRBV7-3	TRBJ2-7	16	TGTGCCAGCAGCTTATGGCGAGCGGGAGGAGTCTACGAGCAGTACTTC	CASSLWRAGGVYEQYF
NA	NA	TRBV25-1	TRBJ1-3	11	TGTGCCAGCAGCTCTGGAAACACCATATATTTT	CASSSGNTIYF
TRBD2	NA	TRBV2	TRBJ2-1	17	TGTGCCAGCAGAGGCCCAGGTACTAGCGGCTCCTACAATGAGCAGTTCTTC	CASRGPGTSGSYNEQFF
TRBD2	NA	TRBV4-3	TRBJ2-7	15	TGCGCCAGCAGCCGTCAGCGGGAGCGATTTTACGAGCAGTACTTC	CASSRQRERFYEQYF
NA	NA	TRBV10-1	TRBJ2-2	13	TGCGCCAGCAGGGGGACTTTGGGCGGGGAGCTGTTTTTT	CASRGTLGGELFF
TRBD1	NA	TRBV19	TRBJ1-1	15	TGTGCCAGTAGTTCCCTAGGGACAGGGGACAGTGAAGCTTTCTTT	CASSSLGTGDSEAFF
NA	NA	TRBV15	TRBJ1-1	15	TGTGCCACCAGCAGGGGGCCAGGGATGAACACTGAAGCTTTCTTT	CATSRGPGMNTEAFF
TRBD1	NA	TRBV5-1	TRBJ2-1	16	TGCGCCAGCAGCACAGGACAGGGGGCGCTTTACAATGAGCAGTTCTTC	CASSTGQGALYNEQFF
NA	NA	TRBV11-2	TRBJ2-3	14	TGTGCCAGCAGCCCTCCGCCGGGCAAGGATACGCAGTATTTT	CASSPPPGKDTQYF
NA	few	TRBV5-4	TRBJ2-2	16	TGTGCCAGCAGCTTAAGTGGCGGGCTTAACACCGGGGAGCTGTTTTTT	CASSLSGGLNTGELFF
NA	NA	TRBV7-7	TRBJ2-1	16	TGTGCCAGCAGCCCCCGTTGGACAGCCTTGGGGAATGAGCAGTTCTTC	CASSPRWTALGNEQFF
NA	NA	TRBV5-6	TRBJ1-1	15	TGTGCCAGCAGCTTACTGGCGGGGGCGAACACTGAAGCTTTCTTT	CASSLLAGANTEAFF
NA	NA	TRBV25-1	TRBJ2-3	16	TGTGCCAGCAGTGAAGGTACTAGAGAGGGCACAGATACGCAGTATTTT	CASSEGTREGTDTQYF
NA	NA	TRBV6-5	TRBJ2-7	14	TGTGCCAGCAGAGATCAGGGGAATGCGTACGAGCAGTACTTC	CASRDQGNAYEQYF
TRBD1	NA	TRBV5-6	TRBJ1-4	15	TGTGCCAGCAGCTTGGGGTCAGGGGGCAATGAAAAACTGTTTTTT	CASSLGSGGNEKLFF
NA	NA	TRBV15	TRBJ2-1	16	TGTGCCACCAGCAGAGAAACTAGCAGTAGCTACAATGAGCAGTTCTTC	CATSRETSSSYNEQFF
NA	once	TRBV9	TRBJ1-4	15	TGTGCCAGCAGCGTAGCTTCGACACTTAATGAAAAACTGTTTTTT	CASSVASTLNEKLFF
TRBD1	NA	TRBV5-4	TRBJ2-3	15	TGTGCCAGCAGCTTATGGGACAGGGTAACAGATACGCAGTATTTT	CASSLWDRVTDTQYF
TRBD2	NA	TRBV29-1	TRBJ2-3	15	TGCAGCGTTGAACGACTAGCGGTCCGCACAGATACGCAGTATTTT	CSVERLAVRTDTQYF
TRBD1	NA	TRBV10-1	TRBJ2-7	12	TGCGCCAGCAACCAATCGACAGGGGTTAAGTACTTC	CASNQSTGVKYF